The entry below gives a single T cell receptor beta chain sequence along with its context. One entry per CDR3 protein, called by TCRdb with MiXCR from the 5' RACE reads. In the table there are 46,000 or so distinct CDR3 sequences, roughly 6.4% of which are singletons. Germline CDR1 reads DFQATT; CDR2 reads SNEGSKA (reference sequence). There are 14 residues in the CDR3. V lost 3 bases and J lost 4; bases outside the gene matches: 8. These data belong to a study of T cells after yellow fever vaccination. Notes on the study in general: Clones that expanded after primary vaccination mostly reappeared after the booster (96% CD4, 70% to 90% CD8). Although the secondary response was weaker, it peaked faster, at day 5 versus 15. There was a small share of clonotypes that showed up in both the CD4 and CD8 compartments.

This material consisted of PBMCs, either bulk or a sorted T-cell subset (CD4+, CD8+, memory, or dextramer-sorted; not recorded which), taken 45 days after the yellow fever booster vaccination. The TCR originated in a man aged 30 to 45 who received the YFV17D yellow fever vaccine. The chain employs TRBV20-1 and TRBJ1-1, with 7 bases that match TRBD1. The CDR3 region has the DNA TGCAGTGCTAGCCCCAGACAGGGAATCACTGAAGCTTTCTTT. Residues: CSASPRQGITEAFF.